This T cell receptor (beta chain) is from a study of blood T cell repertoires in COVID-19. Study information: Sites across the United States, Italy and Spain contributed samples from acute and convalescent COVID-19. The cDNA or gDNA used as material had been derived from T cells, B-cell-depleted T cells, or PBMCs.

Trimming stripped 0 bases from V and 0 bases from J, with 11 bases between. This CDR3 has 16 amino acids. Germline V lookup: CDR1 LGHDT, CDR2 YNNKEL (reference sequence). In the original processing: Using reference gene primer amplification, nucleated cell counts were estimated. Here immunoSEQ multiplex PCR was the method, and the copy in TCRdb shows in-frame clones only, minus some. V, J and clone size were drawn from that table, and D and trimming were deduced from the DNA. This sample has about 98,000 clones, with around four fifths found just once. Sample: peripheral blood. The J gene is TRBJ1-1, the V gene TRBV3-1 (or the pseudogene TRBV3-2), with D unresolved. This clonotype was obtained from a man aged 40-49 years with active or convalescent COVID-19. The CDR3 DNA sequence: TGTGCCAGCAGCCAAGATCAGAGGTTGATGAACACTGAAGCTTTCTTT. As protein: CASSQDQRLMNTEAFF.